The 10 T cell receptor beta chains below come from one sample, sequenced in a study of blood T cell repertoires in COVID-19. Only in-frame clones appear in the TCRdb table, and some are missing; sequencing was by immunoSEQ multiplex PCR. The repertoire includes approximately 300,000 clones, 92% of them detected once, and about 18% sits in the top ten. The sample taken for sequencing was PBMCs or T cells enriched from blood (not recorded which). Source of these receptors: a woman between 25 and 40 years old who had recovered from COVID-19.

The chain links TRBV30 to TRBJ1-1; a possible D gene is TRBD1 (5 bases). This CDR3 has 13 amino acids. Germline CDR1 is GTSNPN and CDR2 is SVGIG (reference sequence). Trimming took 4 bases from V and 3 from J, leaving 12 bases between them. CDR3 region: CAWTRTSYTEAFF. CDR3 bases: TGTGCCTGGACGCGGACATCGTACACTGAAGCTTTCTTT.

There are a few counts of this clone. The rearrangement uses TRBV4-1 and TRBJ2-7; D might be TRBD2 (7 bases). Trimming stripped 1 base from V and 6 bases from J, with 16 bases between. The CDR3 contains 15 residues. Germline V gene sequence: CDR1 MGHRA, CDR2 YSYEKL. The CDR3 protein is CASSQVPRGHFEQYF. The CDR3 DNA reads TGCGCCAGCAGCCAAGTCCCGCGGGGGCACTTCGAGCAGTACTTC.

The chain has TRBV28 and TRBJ1-1, with D unresolved. Germline-derived CDR1 and CDR2 are MDHEN and SYDVKM. V shed 1 base and J shed 1 base, with 4 bases lying between them. The CDR3 is made up of 13 amino acids. CDR3 coding DNA: TGTGCCAGCAGTTTATCCCGGAACACTGAAGCTTTCTTT. It translates to CASSLSRNTEAFF.

This clone was counted a single time. V gene TRBV2 combines with J gene TRBJ1-5, with TRBD1 as a possible D gene (6 bases). V shed 7 bases and J shed 6 bases, with 13 bases lying between them. Germline V gene sequence: CDR1 SNHLY, CDR2 FYNNEI. This CDR3 comprises 13 residues. In DNA, the CDR3 is TGTGCCAGCAAAGGGGGTGTGGTTCAGCCCCAGCATTTT. It codes for CASKGGVVQPQHF. The full variable domain, rest sourced from reference TRBV2 and TRBJ1-5, is EPEVTQTPSHQVTQMGQEVILRCVPISNHLYFYWYRQILGQKVEFLVSFYNNEISEKSEIFDDQFSVERPDGSNFTLKIRSTKLEDSAMYFCASKGGVVQPQHFGDGTRLSIL.

This sequence joins TRBV4-2 and TRBJ1-4; D may be TRBD1 (6 bases). The CDR3 is made up of 17 amino acids. CDR1 and CDR2 from the germline V gene are LGHNA and YNFKEQ. Between the trimmed V and J ends, which lost 0 bases and 5 bases, there was a span of 16 bases. The CDR3 loop is CASSQDGGRLLNEKLFF. CDR3 DNA sequence: TGTGCCAGCAGCCAAGACGGGGGGCGGCTATTAAATGAAAAACTGTTTTTT.

This chain uses TRBV29-1 with TRBJ2-1; 10 nucleotides align to TRBD2. The CDR3 is made up of 15 amino acids. J was trimmed by 9 bases and V by 8 bases; bases with no gene match: 16. Germline values: CDR1 SQVTM, CDR2 ANQGSEA. This CDR3 is CSHLSAGGHLGEQFF. The CDR3 nucleotides read TGCAGCCACCTCTCAGCGGGAGGGCACTTGGGTGAGCAGTTCTTC.

The rearrangement links TRBV5-5 to TRBJ2-1, with 8 nucleotides matching TRBD2. This CDR3 has 15 residues. CDR1 SGHKS and CDR2 YYEKEE come from the germline V gene (reference sequence). The junction had 8 bases not matched to a gene; V was cut back by 4 bases and J by 5 bases. The CDR3, as DNA: TGTGCCAGCAGCCGACTAGCGAGTTCAAACAATGAGCAGTTCTTC. This codes for CASSRLASSNNEQFF.

The chain joins TRBV6-4 to TRBJ2-7, with no clear D. This CDR3 has 13 amino acids. Between the trimmed V and J ends, which lost 0 bases and 5 bases, there was a span of 8 bases. CDR1 MRHNA and CDR2 SNTAGT come from the germline V gene. The CDR3 loop reads CASSDSPGNEQYF. CDR3 bases: TGTGCCAGCAGTGACTCCCCAGGTAACGAGCAGTACTTC.

The V call is TRBV5-4, the J call TRBJ2-3; perhaps TRBD1 as D (5 bases). CDR1 and CDR2 from the germline V gene are SGHNT and YYREEE (reference sequence). V lost 0 bases to trimming and J lost 6 bases, with 8 bases between them. CDR3 size: 13 residues. The CDR3 spells CASSLVGPDTQYF. The CDR3 DNA follows: TGTGCCAGCAGCTTGGTGGGGCCTGATACGCAGTATTTT.

The chain carries TRBV7-2 and TRBJ2-7, with 7 bases lining up with TRBD1. Trimming took 5 bases from V and 5 from J; bases not matched to a gene: 15. CDR3 length: 16 amino acids. Germline CDR1 SGHTA, CDR2 FQGNSA. The CDR3 region is CASSQRGQVALHEQYF. CDR3 sequence (DNA): TGTGCCAGCAGCCAGAGGGGGCAGGTAGCCTTGCACGAGCAGTACTTC.